This T cell receptor beta chain comes out of a study of blood T cells in healthy people across ages. Study-level findings and limits: Per million T cells, TCR beta diversity dropped roughly linearly as age increased.

With regard to this clonotype: Its antigen is not known.

Through a sample-barcoded 5' primer and a J-beta primer mix, a second PCR was run for about 7 to 12 cycles. TCRdb fed the 5' RACE reads into MiXCR, producing one record per CDR3 protein. This table holds 1,500,000 or so distinct CDR3 sequences, 40% to 45% found once. Trimming took 6 bases from V and 0 from J; bases not matched to a gene: 11. The germline V gene has CDR1 MNHEY and CDR2 SVGEGT. This CDR3 is built from 17 residues. The clonotype originates from a woman aged 18-29 years in good health. Sequences were obtained from blood. The rearrangement links TRBV6-2 or TRBV6-3 to TRBJ2-1, with TRBD1 matching over 7 bases. CDR3 in amino acids: CASSRTGTENSYNEQFF. CDR3 nucleotide sequence: TGTGCCAGCAGCCGAACCGGGACAGAAAACTCCTACAATGAGCAGTTCTTC.